There are a few counts of the clone carrying this T cell receptor (beta chain). Its specificity is unknown. This specimen belongs to a study of T-cell memory formation after mild COVID-19. Findings and caveats of the study: CD4/CD8 balance held among clones contracting day 15 to 85, and later expanders leaned CD4+.

V was clipped by 2 bases and J by 2 bases, with 11 bases between them. This CDR3 is 15 amino acids long. Looked up from germline, CDR1 is MGHRA and CDR2 is YSYEKL. Using its own MiXCR run on the 5' RACE reads, TCRdb lists one record per CDR3 protein. Among approximately 60,000 distinct CDR3 sequences listed, around 9.5% were seen once. The chain employs TRBV4-1 and TRBJ2-3; D may correspond to TRBD1 or TRBD2 (5 bases each). This clonotype was sampled from a man between 18 and 29 years old who had mild COVID-19 (a few samples of this study predate the infection). Cell type and time point are not known. The sequenced sample consisted of PBMCs or a T cell subset sorted from them (not recorded which). CDR3: CASSQRQGATDTQYF. The CDR3 DNA follows: TGCGCCAGCAGCCAACGCCAGGGAGCCACAGATACGCAGTATTTT.